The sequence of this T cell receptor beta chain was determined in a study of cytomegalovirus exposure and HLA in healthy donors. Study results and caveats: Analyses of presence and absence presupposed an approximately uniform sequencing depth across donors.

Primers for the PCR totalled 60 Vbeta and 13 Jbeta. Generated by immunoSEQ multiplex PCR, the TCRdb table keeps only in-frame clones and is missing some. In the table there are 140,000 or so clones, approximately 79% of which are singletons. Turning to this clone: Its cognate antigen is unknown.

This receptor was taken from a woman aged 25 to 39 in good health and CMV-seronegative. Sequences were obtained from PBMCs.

The CDR3 spells CASSTSTDTQYF. The CDR3 DNA reads as TGTGCCAGCAGCACAAGCACAGATACGCAGTATTTT. The chain uses TRBV7-9 and TRBJ2-3; D ambiguous. The CDR3 is 12 residues long. CDR1 and CDR2 from the germline V gene are SEHNR and FQNEAQ (reference sequence). With 5 bases removed from V and 0 bases from J, the gap between germline ends came to 3 bases.